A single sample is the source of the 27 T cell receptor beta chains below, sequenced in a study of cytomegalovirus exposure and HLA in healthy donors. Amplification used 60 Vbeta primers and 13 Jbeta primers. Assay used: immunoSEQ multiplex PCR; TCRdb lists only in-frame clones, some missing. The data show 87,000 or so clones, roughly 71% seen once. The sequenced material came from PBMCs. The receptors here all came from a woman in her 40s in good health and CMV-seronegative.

In DNA, the CDR3 is TGTGCCAGCAGCTTGCGGGGGACAGGGGGCAATGAGCAGTTCTTC. Its translation: CASSLRGTGGNEQFF. V and J are TRBV11-3 and TRBJ2-1, with 11 nucleotides matching TRBD1. CDR3 length equals 15 residues. Germline V gene sequence: CDR1 SGHNT, CDR2 YENEEA. The junction had 4 bases not matched to a gene; V was cut back by 3 bases and J by 6 bases.

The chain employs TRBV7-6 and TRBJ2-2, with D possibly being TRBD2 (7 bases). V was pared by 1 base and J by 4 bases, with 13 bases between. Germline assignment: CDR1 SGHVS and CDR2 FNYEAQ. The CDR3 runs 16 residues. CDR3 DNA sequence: TGTGCCAGCAGCTTAGTTGCGGGGGCGGCCACCGGGGAGCTGTTTTTT. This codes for CASSLVAGAATGELFF.

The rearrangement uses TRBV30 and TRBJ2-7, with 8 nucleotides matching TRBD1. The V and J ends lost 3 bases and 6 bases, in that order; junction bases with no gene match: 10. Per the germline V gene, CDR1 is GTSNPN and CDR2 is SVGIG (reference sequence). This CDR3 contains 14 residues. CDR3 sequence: CAWSPGTGGSEQYF. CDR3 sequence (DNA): TGTGCCTGGAGCCCCGGGACAGGCGGCTCCGAGCAGTACTTC.

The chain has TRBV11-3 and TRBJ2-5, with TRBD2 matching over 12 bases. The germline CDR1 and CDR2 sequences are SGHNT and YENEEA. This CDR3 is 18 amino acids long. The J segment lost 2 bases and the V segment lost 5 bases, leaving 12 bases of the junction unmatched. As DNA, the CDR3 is TGTGCCAGCAGCACTAGGAGACTAGCGGGGGAACCTCAAGAGACCCAGTACTTC. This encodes CASSTRRLAGEPQETQYF.

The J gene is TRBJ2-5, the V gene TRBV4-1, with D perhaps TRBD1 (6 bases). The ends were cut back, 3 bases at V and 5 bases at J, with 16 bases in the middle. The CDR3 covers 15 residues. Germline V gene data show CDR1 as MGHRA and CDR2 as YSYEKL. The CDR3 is CASSHASTGVETQYF. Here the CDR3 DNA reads TGCGCCAGCAGCCATGCATCGACAGGCGTGGAGACCCAGTACTTC.

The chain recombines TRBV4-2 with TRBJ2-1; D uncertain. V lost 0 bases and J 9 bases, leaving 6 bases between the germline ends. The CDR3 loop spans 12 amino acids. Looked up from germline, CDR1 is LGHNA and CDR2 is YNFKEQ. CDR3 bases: TGTGCCAGCAGCCAAGAATGGGCTGAGCAGTTCTTC. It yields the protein CASSQEWAEQFF.

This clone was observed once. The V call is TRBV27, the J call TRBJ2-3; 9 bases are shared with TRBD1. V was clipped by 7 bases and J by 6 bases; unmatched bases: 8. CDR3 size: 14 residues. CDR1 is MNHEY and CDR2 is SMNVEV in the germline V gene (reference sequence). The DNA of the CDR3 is TGTGCCAGCAACCGGGACAGGGATCTCGATACGCAGTATTTT. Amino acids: CASNRDRDLDTQYF.

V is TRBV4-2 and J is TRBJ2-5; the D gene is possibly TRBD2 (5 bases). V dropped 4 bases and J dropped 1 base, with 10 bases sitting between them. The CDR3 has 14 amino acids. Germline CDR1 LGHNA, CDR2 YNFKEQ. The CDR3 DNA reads TGTGCCAGCAGCCTCCCGGGGAGCCAAGAGACCCAGTACTTC. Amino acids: CASSLPGSQETQYF.

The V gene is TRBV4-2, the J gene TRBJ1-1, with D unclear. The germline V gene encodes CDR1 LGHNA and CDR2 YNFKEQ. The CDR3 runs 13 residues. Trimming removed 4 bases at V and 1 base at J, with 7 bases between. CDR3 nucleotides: TGTGCCAGCAGCCCGACAACGAACACTGAAGCTTTCTTT. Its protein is CASSPTTNTEAFF.

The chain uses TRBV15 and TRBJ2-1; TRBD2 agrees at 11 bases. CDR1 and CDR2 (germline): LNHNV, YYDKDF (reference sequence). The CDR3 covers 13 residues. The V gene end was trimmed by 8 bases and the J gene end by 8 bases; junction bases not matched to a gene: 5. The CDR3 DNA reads TGTGCCACCGGTAGCGGGGGGGCTCATGAGCAGTTCTTC. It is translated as CATGSGGAHEQFF.

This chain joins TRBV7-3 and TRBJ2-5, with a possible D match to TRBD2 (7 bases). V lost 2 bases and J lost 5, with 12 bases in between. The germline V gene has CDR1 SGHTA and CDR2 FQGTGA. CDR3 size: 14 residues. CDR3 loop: CASSLGGARETQYF. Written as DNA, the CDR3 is TGTGCCAGCAGCTTAGGGGGGGCCCGTGAGACCCAGTACTTC.

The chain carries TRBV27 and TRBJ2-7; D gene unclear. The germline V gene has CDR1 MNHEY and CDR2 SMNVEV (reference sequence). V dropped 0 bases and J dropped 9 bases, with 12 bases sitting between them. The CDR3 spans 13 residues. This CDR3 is CASSLSPQVAQYF. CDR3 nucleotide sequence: TGTGCCAGCAGTTTATCGCCCCAGGTTGCGCAGTACTTC.

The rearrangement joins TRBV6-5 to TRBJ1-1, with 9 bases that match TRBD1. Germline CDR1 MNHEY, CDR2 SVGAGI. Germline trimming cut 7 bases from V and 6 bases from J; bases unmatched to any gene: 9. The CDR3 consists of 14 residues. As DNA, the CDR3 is TGTGCCAGCATCAAGACAGGGGGATACTCTGAAGCTTTCTTT. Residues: CASIKTGGYSEAFF.

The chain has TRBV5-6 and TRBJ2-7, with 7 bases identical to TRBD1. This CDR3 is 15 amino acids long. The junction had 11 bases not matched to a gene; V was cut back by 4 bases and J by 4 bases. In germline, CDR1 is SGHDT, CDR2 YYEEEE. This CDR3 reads CASSPRQGRVYEQYF. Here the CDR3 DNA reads TGTGCCAGCAGCCCCCGACAGGGACGGGTGTACGAGCAGTACTTC.

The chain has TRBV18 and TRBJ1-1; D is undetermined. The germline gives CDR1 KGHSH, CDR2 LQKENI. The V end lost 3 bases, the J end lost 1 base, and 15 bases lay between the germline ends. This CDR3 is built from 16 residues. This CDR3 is CASSPIVWARNTEAFF. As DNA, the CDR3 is TGTGCCAGCTCACCGATCGTTTGGGCCCGGAACACTGAAGCTTTCTTT.

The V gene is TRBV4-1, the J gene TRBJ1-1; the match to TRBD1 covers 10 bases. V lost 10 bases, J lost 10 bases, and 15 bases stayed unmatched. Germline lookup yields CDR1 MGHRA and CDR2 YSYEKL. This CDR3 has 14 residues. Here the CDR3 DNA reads TGCGCCACCCACGGACAGGGGGAGAAGGGTTTAGCTTTCTTT. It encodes CATHGQGEKGLAFF.

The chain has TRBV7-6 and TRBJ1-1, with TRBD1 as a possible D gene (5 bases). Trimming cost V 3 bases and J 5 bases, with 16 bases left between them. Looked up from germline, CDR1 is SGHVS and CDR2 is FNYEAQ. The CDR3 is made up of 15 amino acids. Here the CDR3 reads CASSLGQGGGTEAFF. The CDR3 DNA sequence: TGTGCCAGCAGCTTGGGGCAGGGTGGGGGGACTGAAGCTTTCTTT.

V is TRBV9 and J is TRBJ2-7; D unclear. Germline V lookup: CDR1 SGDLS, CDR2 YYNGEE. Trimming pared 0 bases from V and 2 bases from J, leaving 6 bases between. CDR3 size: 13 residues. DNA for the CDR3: TGTGCCAGCAGCGTAGCTCCCGCCTACGAGCAGTACTTC. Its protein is CASSVAPAYEQYF.

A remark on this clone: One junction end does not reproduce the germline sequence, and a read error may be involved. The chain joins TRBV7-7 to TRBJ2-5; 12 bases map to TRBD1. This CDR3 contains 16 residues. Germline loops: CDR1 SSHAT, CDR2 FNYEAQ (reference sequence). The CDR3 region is CASSLAGTGGSETQYF. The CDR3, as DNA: TGTGCTAGCAGCTTAGCCGGGACAGGGGGCAGTGAGACCCAGTACTTC. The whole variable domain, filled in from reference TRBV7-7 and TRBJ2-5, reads GAGVSQSPRYKVTKRGQDVTLRCDPISSHATLYWYQQALGQGPEFLTYFNYEAQPDKSGLPSDRFSAERPEGSISTLTIQRTEQRDSAMYRCASSLAGTGGSETQYFGPGTRLLVL.

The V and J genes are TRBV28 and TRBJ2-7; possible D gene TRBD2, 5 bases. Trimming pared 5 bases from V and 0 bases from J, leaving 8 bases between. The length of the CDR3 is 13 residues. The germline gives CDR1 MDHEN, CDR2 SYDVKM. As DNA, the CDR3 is TGTGCCAGCAGTCCGGGGAACTCCTACGAGCAGTACTTC. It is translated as CASSPGNSYEQYF.

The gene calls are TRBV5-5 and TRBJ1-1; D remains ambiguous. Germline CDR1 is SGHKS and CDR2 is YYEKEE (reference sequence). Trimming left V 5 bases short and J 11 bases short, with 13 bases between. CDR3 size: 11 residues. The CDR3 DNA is TGTGCCAGCAGTTCCTCTGAGAGGGCTTTCTTT. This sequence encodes CASSSSERAFF.

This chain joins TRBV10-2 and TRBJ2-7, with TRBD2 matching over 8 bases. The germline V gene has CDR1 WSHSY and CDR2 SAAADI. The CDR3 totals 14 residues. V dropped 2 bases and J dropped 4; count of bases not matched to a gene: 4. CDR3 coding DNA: TGCGCCAGCAGTGAGCCCGGGAGGGGATACGAGCAGTACTTC. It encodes CASSEPGRGYEQYF.

The chain's CDR3 is CASSFGQGLYEQYF. The DNA for the CDR3 is TGTGCCAGCAGCTTCGGACAGGGGTTGTACGAGCAGTACTTC. V usage is TRBV7-9 and J usage is TRBJ2-7; 9 positions match TRBD1. The J segment lost 4 bases and the V segment lost 3 bases, leaving 4 bases of the junction unmatched. This CDR3 region has 14 residues. Germline V gene sequence: CDR1 SEHNR, CDR2 FQNEAQ (reference sequence).

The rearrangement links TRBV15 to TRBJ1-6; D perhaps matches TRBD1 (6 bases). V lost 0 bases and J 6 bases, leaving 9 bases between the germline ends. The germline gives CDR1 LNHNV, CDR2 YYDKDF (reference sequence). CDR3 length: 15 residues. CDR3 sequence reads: CATSREDSFNSPLHF. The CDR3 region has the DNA TGTGCCACCAGCAGAGAGGACAGTTTTAATTCACCCCTCCACTTT.

For the CDR3, the DNA is TGTGCCAGCAGCACGAGACACGGCCCTTTTGGAACCGGGGAGCTGTTTTTT. This translates into CASSTRHGPFGTGELFF. The V and J genes are TRBV25-1 and TRBJ2-2; D gene uncertain. V was clipped by 6 bases and J by 5 bases, with 22 bases between them. Per germline, CDR1 MGHDK and CDR2 SYGVNS. The length of the CDR3 is 17 residues.

Here the CDR3 reads CASGQLAGRYNEQFF. CDR3 coding DNA: TGTGCCAGCGGCCAACTAGCGGGGAGATACAATGAGCAGTTCTTC. The chain recombines TRBV27 with TRBJ2-1; 10 bases match TRBD2. This CDR3 spans 15 amino acids. J gave up 4 bases and V 8 bases, and 8 bases lay outside the gene matches. Germline assignment: CDR1 MNHEY and CDR2 SMNVEV (reference sequence).

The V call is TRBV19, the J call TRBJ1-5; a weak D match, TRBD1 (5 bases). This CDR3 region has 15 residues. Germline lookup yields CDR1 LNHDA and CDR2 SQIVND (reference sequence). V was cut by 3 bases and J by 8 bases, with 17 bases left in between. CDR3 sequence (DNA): TGTGCCAGTAGTATCCGGGTTTTTGACAGAGAGCCCCAGCATTTT. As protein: CASSIRVFDREPQHF.